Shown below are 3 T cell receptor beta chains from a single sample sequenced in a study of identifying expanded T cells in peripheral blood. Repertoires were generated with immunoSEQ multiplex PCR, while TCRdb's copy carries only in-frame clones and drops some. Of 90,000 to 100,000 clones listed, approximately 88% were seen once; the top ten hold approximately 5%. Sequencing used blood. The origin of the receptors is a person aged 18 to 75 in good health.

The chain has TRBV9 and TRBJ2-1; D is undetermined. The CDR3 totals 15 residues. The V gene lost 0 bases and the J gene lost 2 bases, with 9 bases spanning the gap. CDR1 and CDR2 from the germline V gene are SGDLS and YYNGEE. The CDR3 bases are TGTGCCAGCAGCGTAGCATCCCGGCCCTACAATGAGCAGTTCTTC. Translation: CASSVASRPYNEQFF.

CDR3 coding DNA: TGTGCCAGCAGCTTAGGGGTAGCGGGGGGGCCAGAGGATGAGCAGTTCTTC. This sequence encodes CASSLGVAGGPEDEQFF. The V gene is TRBV7-9, the J gene TRBJ2-1; 11 nucleotides align to TRBD2. The CDR3 is 17 residues long. Germline-derived CDR1 and CDR2 are SEHNR and FQNEAQ (reference sequence). The V and J ends lost 1 base and 8 bases, in that order; junction bases with no gene match: 10.

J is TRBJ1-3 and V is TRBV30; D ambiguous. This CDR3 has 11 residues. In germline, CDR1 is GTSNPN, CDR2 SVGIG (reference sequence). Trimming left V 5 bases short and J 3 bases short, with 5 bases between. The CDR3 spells CAWGDGNTIYF. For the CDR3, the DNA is TGTGCCTGGGGGGATGGAAACACCATATATTTT.